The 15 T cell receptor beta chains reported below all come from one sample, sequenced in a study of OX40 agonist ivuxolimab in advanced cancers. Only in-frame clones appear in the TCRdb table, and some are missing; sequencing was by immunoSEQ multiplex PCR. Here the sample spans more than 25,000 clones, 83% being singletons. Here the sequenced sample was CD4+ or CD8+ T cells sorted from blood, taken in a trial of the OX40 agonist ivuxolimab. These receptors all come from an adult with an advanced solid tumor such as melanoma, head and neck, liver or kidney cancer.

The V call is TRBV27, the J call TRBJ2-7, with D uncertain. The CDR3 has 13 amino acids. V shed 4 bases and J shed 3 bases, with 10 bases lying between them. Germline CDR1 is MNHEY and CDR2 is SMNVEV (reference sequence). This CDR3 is CASSSGPFYEQYF. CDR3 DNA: TGTGCCAGCAGTTCCGGGCCCTTCTACGAGCAGTACTTC.

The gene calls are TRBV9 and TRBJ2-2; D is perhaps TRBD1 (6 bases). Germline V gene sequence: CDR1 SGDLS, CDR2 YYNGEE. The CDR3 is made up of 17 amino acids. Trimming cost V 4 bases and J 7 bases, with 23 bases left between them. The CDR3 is CASSSTGTLHGSGELFF. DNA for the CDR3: TGTGCCAGCAGCTCGACCGGGACACTACATGGGAGCGGGGAGCTGTTTTTT. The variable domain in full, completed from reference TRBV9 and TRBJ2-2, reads DSGVTQTPKHLITATGQRVTLRCSPRSGDLSVYWYQQSLDQGLQFLIQYYNGEERAKGNILERFSAQQFPDLHSELNLSSLELGDSALYFCASSSTGTLHGSGELFFGEGSRLTVL.

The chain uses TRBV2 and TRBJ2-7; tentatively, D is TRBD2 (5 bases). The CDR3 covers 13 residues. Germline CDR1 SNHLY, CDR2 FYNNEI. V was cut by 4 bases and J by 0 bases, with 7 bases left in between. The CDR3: CASSGENSYEQYF. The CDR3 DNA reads TGTGCCAGCAGTGGGGAGAACTCCTACGAGCAGTACTTC.

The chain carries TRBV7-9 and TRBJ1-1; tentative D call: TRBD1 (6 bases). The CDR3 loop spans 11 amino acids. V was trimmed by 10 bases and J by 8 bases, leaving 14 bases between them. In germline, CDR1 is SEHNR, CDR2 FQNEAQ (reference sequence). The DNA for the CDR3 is TGTGCCACGAAACAGGGTTTGGAAGCTTTCTTT. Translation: CATKQGLEAFF.

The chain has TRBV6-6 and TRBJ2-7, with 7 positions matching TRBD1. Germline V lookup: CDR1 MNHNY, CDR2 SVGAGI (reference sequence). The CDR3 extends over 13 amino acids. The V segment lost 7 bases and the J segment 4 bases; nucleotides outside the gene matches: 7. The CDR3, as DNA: TGTGCCAGCACGGCGGACAGGAGTTACGAGCAGTACTTC. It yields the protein CASTADRSYEQYF.

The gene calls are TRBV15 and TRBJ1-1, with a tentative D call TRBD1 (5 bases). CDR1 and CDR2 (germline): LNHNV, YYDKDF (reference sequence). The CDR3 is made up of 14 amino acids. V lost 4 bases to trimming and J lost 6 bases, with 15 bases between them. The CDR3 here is CATSMGPLNPEAFF. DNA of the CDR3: TGTGCCACCAGCATGGGACCCCTCAATCCTGAAGCTTTCTTT.

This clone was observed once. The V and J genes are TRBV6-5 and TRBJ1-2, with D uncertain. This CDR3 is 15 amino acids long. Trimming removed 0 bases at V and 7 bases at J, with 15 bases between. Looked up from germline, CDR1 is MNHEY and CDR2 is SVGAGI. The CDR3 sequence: CASSYSVEGEGGYTF. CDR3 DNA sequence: TGTGCCAGCAGTTACTCCGTGGAGGGAGAGGGTGGCTACACCTTC.

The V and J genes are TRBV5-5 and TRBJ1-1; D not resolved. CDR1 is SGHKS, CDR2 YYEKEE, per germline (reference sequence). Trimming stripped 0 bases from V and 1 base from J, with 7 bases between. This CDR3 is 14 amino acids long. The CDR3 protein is CASSLEGGNTEAFF. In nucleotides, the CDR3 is TGTGCCAGCAGCTTGGAAGGTGGGAACACTGAAGCTTTCTTT. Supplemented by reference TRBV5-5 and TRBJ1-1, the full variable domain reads DAGVTQSPTHLIKTRGQQVTLRCSPISGHKSVSWYQQVLGQGPQFIFQYYEKEERGRGNFPDRFSARQFPNYSSELNVNALLLGDSALYLCASSLEGGNTEAFFGQGTRLTVV.

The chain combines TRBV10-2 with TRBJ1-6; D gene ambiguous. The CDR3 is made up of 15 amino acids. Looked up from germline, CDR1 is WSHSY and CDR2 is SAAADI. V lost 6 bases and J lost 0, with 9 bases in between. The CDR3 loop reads CASSPGSSYNSPLHF. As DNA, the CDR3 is TGCGCCAGCAGCCCGGGGAGCTCCTATAATTCACCCCTCCACTTT.

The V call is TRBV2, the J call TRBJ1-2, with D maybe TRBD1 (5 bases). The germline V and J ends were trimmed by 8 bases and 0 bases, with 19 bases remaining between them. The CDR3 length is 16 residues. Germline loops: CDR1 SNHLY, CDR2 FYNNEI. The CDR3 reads CASLTGPSLTNYGYTF. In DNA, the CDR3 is TGTGCCAGCCTAACGGGACCCTCTCTTACTAACTATGGCTACACCTTC.

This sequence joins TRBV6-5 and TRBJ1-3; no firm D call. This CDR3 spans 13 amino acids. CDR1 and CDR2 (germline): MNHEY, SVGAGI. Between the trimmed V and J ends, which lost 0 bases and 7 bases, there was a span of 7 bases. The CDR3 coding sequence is TGTGCCAGCAGTTACTCTTCGGGGAACACCATATATTTT. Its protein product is CASSYSSGNTIYF.

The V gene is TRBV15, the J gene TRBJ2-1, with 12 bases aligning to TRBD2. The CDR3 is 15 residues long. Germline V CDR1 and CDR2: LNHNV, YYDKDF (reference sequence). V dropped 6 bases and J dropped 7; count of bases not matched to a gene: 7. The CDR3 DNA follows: TGTGCCACCAGTTTTTCTAGCGGGGGGGAGAATGAGCAGTTCTTC. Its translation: CATSFSSGGENEQFF. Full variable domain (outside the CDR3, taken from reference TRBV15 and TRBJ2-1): DAMVIQNPRYQVTQFGKPVTLSCSQTLNHNVMYWYQQKSSQAPKLLFHYYDKDFNNEADTPDNFQSRRPNTSFCFLDIRSPGLGDTAMYLCATSFSSGGENEQFFGPGTRLTVL.

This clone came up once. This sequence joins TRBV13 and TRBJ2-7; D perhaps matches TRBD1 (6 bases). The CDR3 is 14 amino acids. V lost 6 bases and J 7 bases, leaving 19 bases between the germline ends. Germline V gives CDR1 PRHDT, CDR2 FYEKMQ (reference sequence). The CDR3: CASSLQGRVREQYF. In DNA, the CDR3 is TGTGCCAGCAGTCTGCAGGGGCGCGTAAGAGAGCAGTACTTC.

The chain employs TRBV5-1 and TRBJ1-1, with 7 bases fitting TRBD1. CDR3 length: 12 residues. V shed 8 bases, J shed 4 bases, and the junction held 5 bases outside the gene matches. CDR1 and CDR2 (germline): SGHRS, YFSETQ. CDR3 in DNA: TGCGCCAGTTGGGCAGGGGGCACTGAAGCTTTCTTT. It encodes CASWAGGTEAFF.

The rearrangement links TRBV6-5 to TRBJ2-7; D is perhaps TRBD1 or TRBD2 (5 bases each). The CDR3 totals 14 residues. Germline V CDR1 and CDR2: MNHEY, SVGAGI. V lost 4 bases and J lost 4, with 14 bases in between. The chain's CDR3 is CASSFEGERYEQYF. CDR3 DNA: TGTGCCAGCAGTTTTGAAGGGGAGAGGTACGAGCAGTACTTC.